The sequence of this T cell receptor beta chain was determined in a study of cytomegalovirus exposure and HLA in healthy donors (dated by TCRdb to 2015 to 2018). A note on the overall study: An earlier analysis of some 600 of the donors reported 276 Gb of sequence data and some 110 million unique TCR beta sequences obtained from 150 million to 200 million T cells. Approximately 300 gigabases of sequencing data and 75 million to 85 million unique TCR sequences made up an early release that covered nearly 650 HLA-typed donors. Of the 300 to 450 genotyped donors, 65% to 90% fell in the genetic ancestry cluster associated with self-reported Caucasian donors. The study aimed to test whether cataloging public T cell receptors could reveal signatures of past pathogen exposure. The study profiled the T cell repertoires of 500 to 800 subjects by immunosequencing and related them to cytomegalovirus serostatus. Besides the first cohort of roughly 700 subjects, a separate validation cohort made up of 90 to 150 different subjects was used. The study combined high-throughput TCR immunosequencing, statistical association of individual TCRs with disease status, and machine learning to predict cytomegalovirus infection status. In a later analysis, previously published TCR beta repertoires from 666 donors were re-analyzed and high-resolution HLA genotyping was added so that TCR occurrence patterns could be studied. Rather than using new phenotypic data, the later analysis identified candidate immune exposures from TCR beta sequences and from how often those sequences occurred across donors. An earlier analysis of around 640 of the donors used high-throughput TCR beta sequencing to judge whether each TCR beta V gene segment behaved as functional or pseudogenic. Alongside the repertoire data, information on donor age, sex, ethnicity and CMV serostatus was compiled. A later genetic analysis took genome-wide SNP genotypes for about 65% of the 666 donors and used that subset as a discovery cohort. Every repertoire in the discovery cohort had been generated on one and the same sequencing platform. HLA typing covered class I and class II loci at four-digit resolution. Typing coverage varied by locus: roughly 620-640 donors for A, B, C, DRB1 and DQB1; 522 for DQA1; over 600 for DPA1; around 490 for DPB1. About five DR-DQ haplotypes were handled as single units for association and clustering, since linkage in the cohort was strong. Across approximately 400 genotyped donors of the cohort, an average of about 240,000 unique TCR beta nucleotide sequences per donor were sequenced, and roughly 17% of those sequences were non-productive. Points the paper makes about the study in general: A further reported finding was that TCR beta sequences accurately predicted the HLA-A and HLA-B alleles for most subjects in the first cohort. This cohort had only TCR beta chains sequenced, and the lack of alpha or paired-chain data limited which features could be detected. A few of the identified cytomegalovirus-associated TCR beta chains were confirmed in vitro to be specific for cytomegalovirus antigens. A later analysis found that HLA-associated TCR beta chains were more clonally expanded and had lower generation probabilities than equally common non-associated chains. The sequencing pipeline was judged likely to have produced a cluster of highly shared sequence variants as a technical artifact. When HLA alleles, especially DR and DQ, strongly co-occurred, TCR associations were difficult to assign to individual alleles. In a later analysis, most CMV-associated TCR beta chains were found to appear HLA-restricted, with HLA associations seemingly driven largely by CMV exposure. The presence/absence analyses assumed that sequencing depth was roughly uniform across donors, and that assumption may not be true. Correlated functional status among segregating V segments might be attributable to linkage disequilibrium, but an unknown experimental factor could not be ruled out. Most TCR sequences were seen in very few donors, while some public TCRs were found in many individuals. Some IMGT-functional V segments, including TRBV6-2 and TRBV6-3, could not be told apart with the 87-base-pair reads, so those segments were excluded. V-gene and J-gene trimming of TCR beta chains was associated with a missense DCLRE1C variant in a later genetic analysis, and the association was replicated in an independent cohort. According to a later analysis, TCR association rates differed among HLA loci, with DRB1 alleles showing the most associated TCRs and HLA-C alleles showing the fewest. According to the authors, the approach could potentially be generalized to other disease states and immunological phenotypes. Immune exposure information for the cohort was limited to CMV serostatus. Because counts were too low, seventeen rarely observed V segments, including chromosome 9 orphons, were excluded from the earlier analysis of 587 of the donors. A later analysis associated 15,000 to 20,000 TCR beta sequences with specific HLA alleles at a false discovery rate of 0.05. According to a later genetic analysis, donors in an Asian-associated ancestry cluster had fewer N-insertions in productive TCRs than the roughly 670-donor mean. The classifier was reported to diagnose cytomegalovirus status with high specificity and sensitivity in both the original and validation cohorts. In a later analysis, several top co-occurrence clusters were reported to appear linked to parvovirus B19, influenza, CMV and Epstein-Barr virus. The study listed 150 to 200 TCR beta chains as associated with cytomegalovirus. In an earlier analysis of approximately 600 of the donors, most TCR beta V segments were observed in productive rearrangements about 90% or about 30% of the time, broadly matching IMGT annotations. Because HLA typing was unavailable for some donors at each locus, only the typed subset was used in association tests.

Receptor amplification or capture employed the immunoSEQ multiplex PCR assay. The multiplex PCR relied on a mix of 60 forward primers for TCR Vbeta segments and 13 reverse primers for TCR Jbeta segments. The CDR3 region of rearranged TCR beta genes was amplified from genomic DNA with a multiplex PCR assay. Amplified TCR beta libraries were sequenced as 87-base-pair reads on the Illumina HiSeq System. The source study handled its data this way. In a later analysis, about 80 million unique TCR beta chains were counted across the roughly 700 repertoires, and approximately 11 million of these chains were shared by at least two donors. A nearest-neighbor algorithm error-corrected the raw reads and collapsed the reads into unique sequences, merging closely related sequences to remove PCR and sequencing errors. To assign V, D and J gene segments, CDR3 sequences were aligned to IMGT reference sequences. Each retained sequence needed at least a six-nucleotide match to both a V gene segment and a J gene segment. A rearrangement counted as productive if the CDR3 had no stop codons and remained in frame with V and J, and every other rearrangement counted as non-productive. CDR3 was defined by IMGT convention, running from the second conserved V-encoded cysteine to the conserved J-encoded phenylalanine. Sequences without an unambiguous match to a single V gene segment were excluded from the earlier analysis of about 630 of the donors. An earlier analysis of some 500 of the donors classified V segments as functional when productive rearrangements were above 56.7% and as segregating when the standard deviation between donors was above 5%. To diagnose cytomegalovirus status from the catalog of TCR beta chain sequences, a statistical classification framework was built. In a later analysis, TCR nucleotide sequences were compared against IMGT/GENE-DB human TR gene sequences so that V and J genes could be assigned. In a later analysis, CDR3 sequences and most-parsimonious VDJ recombination scenarios were assigned using the TCRdist pipeline. A later analysis defined each TCR beta chain by its CDR3 amino acid sequence plus V-gene family, and excluded reads lacking a unique V-gene family. A later analysis removed several hundred highly shared, low-generation-probability nucleotide sequences to deal with suspected cross-contamination and a sequencing artifact. In a later analysis, a clonal expansion index for each public chain was calculated from normalized within-repertoire ranks of inferred template counts. In a later analysis, generation probabilities were computed with a VDJ recombination model fitted to out-of-frame rearrangements, and the resulting probabilities were checked against IGoR. A later analysis scored TCR-TCR, TCR-HLA and TCR-CMV co-occurrence with hypergeometric tests, applying a repertoire-size bias correction to TCR pairs. False discovery rates were estimated in a later analysis by permuting HLA or CMV assignments 20 times. A later analysis grouped co-occurring TCRs with DBSCAN, adding TCRdist sequence similarity when clustering within HLA-allele-positive subsets. For co-occurrence clustering, repertoires with fewer than 30,000 or more than 120,000 public chains were excluded, along with roughly 5 repertoires with anomalous nucleotide sharing. The clones in this table, taken by TCRdb from immuneACCESS, are in-frame only. Not every clone is retained; where verified, under half of the shortfall comes from an unresolved V gene, and the cause of the rest is unknown. The D gene and trimming were derived from the DNA, and the V and J assignments and clone size from that table. This sample gives 120,000 or so clones in total; over 8.5% of them show up just once. Of the sample, approximately 6.4% is held by the ten largest clones.

Comments on this clone: Its antigen specificity is not known. No clone much larger than this one lies a single base away; base qualities are absent.

The germline V gene (reference sequence) yields SGHNT for CDR1 and YYREEE for CDR2. Its CDR3 holds 16 amino acids, cysteine through phenylalanine. CDR3 DNA only is kept here, 48 bases in frame from base 1. For this chain, trimming is 4 bases at the V end and 8 bases at the J end, and the number of junction bases without a gene match is 12. The cohort was made up of several hundred healthy bone marrow donors. Cohort members were all nominally healthy when sampled, although unrecorded immune exposures were likely present. The donor tested CMV seropositive, placing the donor among the roughly 300 seropositive members of the cohort. A peripheral blood sample was collected from each donor, and TCR beta sequencing was performed on peripheral blood mononuclear cells. Genomic DNA was extracted from the blood cell samples with the Qiagen DNeasy Blood Extraction Kit.

The rearrangement joined TRBV5-4 to TRBJ2-1; 10 nucleotides in the junction match TRBD2. This clonotype was sampled from a woman between 40 and 50 years old in good health and CMV-seropositive. The sequenced sample consisted of PBMCs. The DNA sequence is TGTGCCAGCAGCCCTTGGGGGAGCGGGGGGGTCTATGAGCAGTTCTTC. Translation gives CASSPWGSGGVYEQFF.